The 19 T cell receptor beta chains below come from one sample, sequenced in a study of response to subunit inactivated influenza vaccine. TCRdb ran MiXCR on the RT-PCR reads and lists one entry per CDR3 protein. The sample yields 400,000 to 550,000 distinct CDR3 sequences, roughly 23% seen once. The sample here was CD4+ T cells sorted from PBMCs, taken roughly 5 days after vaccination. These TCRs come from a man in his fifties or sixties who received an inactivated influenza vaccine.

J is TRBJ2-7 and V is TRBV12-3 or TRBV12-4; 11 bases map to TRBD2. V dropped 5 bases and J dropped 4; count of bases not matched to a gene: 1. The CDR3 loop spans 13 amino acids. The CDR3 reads CASSGLAGYEQYF. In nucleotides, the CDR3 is TGTGCCAGCAGTGGACTAGCGGGTTACGAGCAGTACTTC.

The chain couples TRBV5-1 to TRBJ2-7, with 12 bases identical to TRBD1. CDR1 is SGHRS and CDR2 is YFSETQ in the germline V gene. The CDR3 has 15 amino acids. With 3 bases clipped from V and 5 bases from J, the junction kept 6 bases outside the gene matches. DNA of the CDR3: TGCGCCAGCAGCTGGTCCGGGACAGGGGGCGACGAGCAGTACTTC. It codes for CASSWSGTGGDEQYF.

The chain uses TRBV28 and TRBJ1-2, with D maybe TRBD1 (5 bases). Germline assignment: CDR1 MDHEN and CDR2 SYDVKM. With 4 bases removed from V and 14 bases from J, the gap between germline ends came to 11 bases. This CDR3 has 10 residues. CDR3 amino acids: CASSSRARTF. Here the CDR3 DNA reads TGTGCCAGCAGTTCCAGGGCGAGGACCTTC.

The CDR3 nucleotides are TGTGCCAGCGGACAGACCTATGGCTACACCTTC. It encodes CASGQTYGYTF. The gene calls are TRBV12-3 or TRBV12-4 and TRBJ1-2, with TRBD1 as a possible D gene (6 bases). The CDR3 totals 11 residues. V lost 8 bases to trimming and J lost 4 bases, with 8 bases between them.

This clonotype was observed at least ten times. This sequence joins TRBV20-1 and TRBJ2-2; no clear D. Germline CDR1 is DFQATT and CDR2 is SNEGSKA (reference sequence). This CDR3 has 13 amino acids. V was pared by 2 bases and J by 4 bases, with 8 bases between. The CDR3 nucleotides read TGCAGTGCTAGAAGCACACTCACCGGGGAGCTGTTTTTT. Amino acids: CSARSTLTGELFF.

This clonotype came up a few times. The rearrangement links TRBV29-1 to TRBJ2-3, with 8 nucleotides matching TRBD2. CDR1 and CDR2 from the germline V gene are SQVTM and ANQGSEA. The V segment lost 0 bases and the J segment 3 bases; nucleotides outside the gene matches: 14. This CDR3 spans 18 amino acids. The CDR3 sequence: CSVEDVGSSGGPTDTQYF. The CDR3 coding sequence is TGCAGCGTTGAAGATGTCGGGTCGTCGGGAGGGCCGACAGATACGCAGTATTTT.

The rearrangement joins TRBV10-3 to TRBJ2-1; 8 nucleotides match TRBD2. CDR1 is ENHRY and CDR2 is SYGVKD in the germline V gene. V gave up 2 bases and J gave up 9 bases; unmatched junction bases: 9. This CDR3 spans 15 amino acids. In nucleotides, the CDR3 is TGTGCCATCAGTGAGGTCGGGACTAGGTCTGGTGAGCAGTTCTTC. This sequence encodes CAISEVGTRSGEQFF.

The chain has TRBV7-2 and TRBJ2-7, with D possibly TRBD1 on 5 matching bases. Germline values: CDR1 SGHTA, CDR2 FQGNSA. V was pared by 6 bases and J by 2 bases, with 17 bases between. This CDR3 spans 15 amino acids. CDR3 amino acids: CASSPGSHAAYEQYF. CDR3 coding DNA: TGTGCCAGCAGTCCAGGGTCGCACGCTGCCTACGAGCAGTACTTC.

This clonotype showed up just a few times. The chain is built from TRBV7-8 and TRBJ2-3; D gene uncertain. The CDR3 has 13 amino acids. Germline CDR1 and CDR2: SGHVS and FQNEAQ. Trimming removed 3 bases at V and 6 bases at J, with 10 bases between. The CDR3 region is CASSFPRADTQYF. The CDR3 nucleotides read TGTGCCAGCAGCTTCCCAAGAGCTGATACGCAGTATTTT.

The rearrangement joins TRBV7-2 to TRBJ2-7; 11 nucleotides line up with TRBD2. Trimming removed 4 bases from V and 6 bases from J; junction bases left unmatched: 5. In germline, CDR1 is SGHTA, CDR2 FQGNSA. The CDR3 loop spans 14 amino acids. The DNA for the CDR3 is TGTGCCAGCAGCTACCCCGGGACTAGCGGCGAGCAGTACTTC. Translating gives CASSYPGTSGEQYF.

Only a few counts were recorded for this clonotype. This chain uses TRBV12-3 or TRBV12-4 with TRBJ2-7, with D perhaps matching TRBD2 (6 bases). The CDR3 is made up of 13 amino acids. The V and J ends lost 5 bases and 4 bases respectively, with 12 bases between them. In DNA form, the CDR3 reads TGTGCCAGCAGTATTAGCGGTGGATACGAGCAGTACTTC. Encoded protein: CASSISGGYEQYF.

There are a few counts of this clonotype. The CDR3 is CATSDSRTGDAANYGYTF. The CDR3 DNA follows: TGTGCCACCAGTGATTCGAGGACAGGGGACGCAGCTAACTATGGCTACACCTTC. The chain carries TRBV24-1 and TRBJ1-2; 9 bases match TRBD1. The germline CDR1 and CDR2 sequences are KGHDR and SFDVKD. Trimming removed 2 bases from V and 0 bases from J; junction bases left unmatched: 9. The CDR3 is 18 amino acids.

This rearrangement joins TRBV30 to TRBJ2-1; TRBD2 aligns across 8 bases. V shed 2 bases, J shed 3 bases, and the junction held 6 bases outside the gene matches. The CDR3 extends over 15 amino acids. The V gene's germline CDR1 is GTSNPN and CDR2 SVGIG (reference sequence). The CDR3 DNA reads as TGTGCCTGGAGTAGGTCTGCGGGAGGCTACAATGAGCAGTTCTTC. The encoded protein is CAWSRSAGGYNEQFF.

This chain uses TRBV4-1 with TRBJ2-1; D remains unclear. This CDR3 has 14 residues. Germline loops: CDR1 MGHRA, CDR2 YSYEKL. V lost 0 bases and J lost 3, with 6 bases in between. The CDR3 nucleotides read TGCGCCAGCAGCCAAGAAAGCGTCTACAATGAGCAGTTCTTC. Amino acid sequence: CASSQESVYNEQFF.

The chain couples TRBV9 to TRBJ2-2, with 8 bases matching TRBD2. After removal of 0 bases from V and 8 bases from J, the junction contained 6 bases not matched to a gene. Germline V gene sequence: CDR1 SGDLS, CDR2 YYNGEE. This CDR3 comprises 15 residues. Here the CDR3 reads CASSVAPGGGGELFF. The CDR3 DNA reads TGTGCCAGCAGCGTAGCCCCCGGCGGGGGGGGGGAGCTGTTTTTT.

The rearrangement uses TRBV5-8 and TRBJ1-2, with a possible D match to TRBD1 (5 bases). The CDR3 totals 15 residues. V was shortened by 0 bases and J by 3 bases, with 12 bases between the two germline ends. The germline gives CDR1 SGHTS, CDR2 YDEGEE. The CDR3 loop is CASSLVGAVDYGYTF. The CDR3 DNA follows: TGTGCCAGCAGCTTGGTTGGGGCAGTAGACTATGGCTACACCTTC.

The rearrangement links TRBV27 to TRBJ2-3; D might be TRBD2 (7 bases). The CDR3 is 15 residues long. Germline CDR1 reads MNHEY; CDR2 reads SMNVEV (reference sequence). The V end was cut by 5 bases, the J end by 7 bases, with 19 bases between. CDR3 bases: TGTGCCAGCAGTAATCGGGGGGCGCAAGCAAATACGCAGTATTTT. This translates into CASSNRGAQANTQYF.

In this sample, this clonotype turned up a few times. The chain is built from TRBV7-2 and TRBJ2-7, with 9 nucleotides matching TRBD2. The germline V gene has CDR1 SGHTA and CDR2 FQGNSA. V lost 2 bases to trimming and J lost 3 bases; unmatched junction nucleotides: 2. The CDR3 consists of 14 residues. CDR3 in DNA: TGTGCCAGCAGCTTAATGCGGGGGGGCTACGAGCAGTACTTC. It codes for CASSLMRGGYEQYF.

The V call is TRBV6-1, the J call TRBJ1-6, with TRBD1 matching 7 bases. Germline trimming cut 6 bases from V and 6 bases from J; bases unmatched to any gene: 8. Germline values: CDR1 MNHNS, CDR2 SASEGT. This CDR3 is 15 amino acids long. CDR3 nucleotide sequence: TGTGCCAGCAGATCAATGACAGGGTCTAATTCACCCCTCCACTTT. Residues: CASRSMTGSNSPLHF.